This TCR beta chain is from a study of blood T cell repertoires in COVID-19. Looking at the study overall: In each case, the material was cDNA or gDNA derived from T cells, B-cell-depleted T cells, or PBMCs.

Clones were read by immunoSEQ multiplex PCR, and TCRdb kept only the in-frame ones, dropping some. This sample has approximately 300,000 clones, with nearly 90% found just once. CDR1 is SGHRS, CDR2 YFSETQ, per germline. The CDR3 length is 18 residues. The V gene end was trimmed by 1 base and the J gene end by 0 bases; junction bases not matched to a gene: 5. The clonotype originates from a woman in her thirties who had recovered from COVID-19. Specimen: PBMCs or T cells enriched from blood (not recorded which). The rearrangement uses TRBV5-1 and TRBJ2-1; 12 positions agree with TRBD2. The CDR3 coding sequence is TGCGCCAGCAGCTTGACTAGCGGGGGGCCGGCCTCCTACAATGAGCAGTTCTTC. Protein sequence: CASSLTSGGPASYNEQFF.